Described below is a single TCR beta chain sequence and its context. Its antigen is undetermined. This sample is drawn from a study of early T cells in non-severe SARS-CoV-2 infection. Study overall: Sequencing of unsorted whole blood was done on bulk RNA, leaving chains unpaired.

V dropped 3 bases and J dropped 8; count of bases not matched to a gene: 4. This CDR3 contains 14 residues. CDR1 is SGHAT, CDR2 FQNNGV, per germline. Study outcomes and limitations: Using VDJdb, the matching emphasized anti-spike CD8 responses while missing private and CD4 specificities.

Separate cDNA molecules each had unique molecular identifiers attached to them. TCRdb re-derived calls from the 5' RACE reads in MiXCR, one entry per CDR3 protein. The sample records approximately 100,000 distinct CDR3 sequences, approximately 9.9% being singletons. The genes are TRBV11-2 and TRBJ1-4; 9 nucleotides line up with TRBD1. Source material: whole blood. The sequence was obtained from an adult who was a healthcare worker with PCR-confirmed SARS-CoV-2 infection or an uninfected control (not recorded which). CDR3 region: CASSLDRGKEKLFF. CDR3 nucleotide sequence: TGTGCCAGCAGCTTGGACAGGGGAAAGGAAAAACTGTTTTTT.